This T cell receptor beta chain was captured in a study of lymphopenia after photon versus proton radiotherapy. Concerning this clone itself: The antigen remains unidentified.

Study results and limitations: After the lymphocyte nadir, photon-treated repertoires showed oligoclonal expansion, especially of CD8+ Temra cells. Post-nadir TCR diversity decline inversely tracked overall survival among those who died. Under photons, naive T cells and diversity fell while effector/memory populations rose. Survival link was tested only in deceased patients; proton benefit remains a possibility.

CDR3 length: 12 residues. Germline V CDR1 and CDR2: MNHNS, SASEGT. The V and J ends lost 5 bases and 6 bases respectively, with 11 bases between them. Assay used: immunoSEQ multiplex PCR; TCRdb lists only in-frame clones, some missing. The sample has around 20,000 clones, roughly 85% seen once. Material: peripheral blood, obtained from a patient treated with photon-based radiotherapy. This TCR was recovered from a man between 60 and 75 years old with pancreatic cancer. This rearrangement joins TRBV6-1 to TRBJ2-7; the D is unclear. The CDR3, as DNA: TGTGCCAGCAGTCATGGTATGGGCGAGCAGTACTTC. Protein product: CASSHGMGEQYF.